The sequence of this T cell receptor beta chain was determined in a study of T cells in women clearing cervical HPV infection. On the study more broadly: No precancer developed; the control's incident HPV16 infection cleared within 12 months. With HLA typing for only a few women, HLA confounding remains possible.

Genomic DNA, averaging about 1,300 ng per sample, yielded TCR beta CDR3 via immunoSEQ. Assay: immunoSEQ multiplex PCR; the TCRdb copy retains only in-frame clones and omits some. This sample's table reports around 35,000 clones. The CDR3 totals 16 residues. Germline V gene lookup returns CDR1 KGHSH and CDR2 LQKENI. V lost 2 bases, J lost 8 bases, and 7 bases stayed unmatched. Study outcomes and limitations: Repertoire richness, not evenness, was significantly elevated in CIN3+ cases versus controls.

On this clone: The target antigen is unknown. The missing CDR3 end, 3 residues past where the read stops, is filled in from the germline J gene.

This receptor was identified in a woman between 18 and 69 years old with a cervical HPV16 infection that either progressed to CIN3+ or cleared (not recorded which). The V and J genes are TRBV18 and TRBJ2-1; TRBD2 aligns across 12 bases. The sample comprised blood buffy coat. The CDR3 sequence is CASSPGLTSGSYEQFF. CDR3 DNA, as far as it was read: TGTGCCAGCTCACCAGGTCTGACTAGCGGGAGCTATGAG.